This T cell receptor beta chain was documented in a study of identical twins. Study findings and constraints: Twin-shared out-of-frame alpha sequences showed excess low generation probability.

Comment on this clonotype: Its target is unknown.

TCRdb re-called the 5' RACE reads through MiXCR, storing one row per CDR3 protein. In the table there are fewer than 900,000 distinct CDR3 sequences, 15% to 20% of which are singletons. V was pared by 1 base and J by 4 bases, with 17 bases between. The CDR3 consists of 16 residues. Germline V CDR1 and CDR2: DFQATT, SNEGSKA (reference sequence). These same records also appear under a second study, on T cells expressing NK-cell markers.

The sample taken for sequencing was PBMCs. The chain uses TRBV20-1 and TRBJ2-1; possibly TRBD1 or TRBD2 for D (6 bases each). This clonotype was obtained from a woman under 30 in good health. The CDR3: CSARVVGGLKYNEQFF. In nucleotides, the CDR3 is TGCAGTGCTAGAGTGGTAGGGGGACTCAAATACAATGAGCAGTTCTTC.